The 9 T cell receptor beta chains below come from one sample, sequenced in a study of blood T cell repertoires in COVID-19. Using immunoSEQ multiplex PCR, the repertoire was profiled, and TCRdb retains in-frame clones only, with some absent. Of hundreds of thousands of clones in the sample, approximately 90% were seen once. The sample comprised PBMCs or T cells enriched from blood (not recorded which). Source of these receptors: a woman aged 25 to 45 with acute COVID-19.

The rearrangement uses TRBV24-1 and TRBJ2-1, with a tentative D call TRBD2 (6 bases). The CDR3 length is 13 residues. The V gene lost 9 bases and the J gene lost 4 bases, with 12 bases spanning the gap. Germline V CDR1 and CDR2: KGHDR, SFDVKD. CDR3 nucleotide sequence: TGTGCCACCGGCGGGGCCGCATACAATGAGCAGTTCTTC. Its protein product is CATGGAAYNEQFF.

This clone is a singleton in its sample. CDR3 DNA: TGTGCCAGCAGTAGGACTAGCGGCCTGGCGGACAATGAGCAGTTCTTC. This gives the protein CASSRTSGLADNEQFF. V usage is TRBV28 and J usage is TRBJ2-1, with TRBD2 identical over 10 bases. CDR3 length equals 16 residues. Per germline, CDR1 MDHEN and CDR2 SYDVKM. The ends lost 5 bases at V and 5 bases at J; junction bases unmatched: 9.

The V call is TRBV13, the J call TRBJ2-5; 7 positions match TRBD1. The V gene's germline CDR1 is PRHDT and CDR2 FYEKMQ (reference sequence). The CDR3 is 15 residues long. V trimming: 5 bases; J trimming: 5 bases; junction bases outside the gene matches: 11. Written as DNA, the CDR3 is TGTGCCAGCAGCCTCAGACAGGGCAGGGGGGAGACCCAGTACTTC. It codes for CASSLRQGRGETQYF.

The chain joins TRBV28 to TRBJ1-5; 11 positions match TRBD1. Germline trimming cut 3 bases from V and 3 bases from J; bases unmatched to any gene: 10. The CDR3 spans 18 residues. Germline CDR1 is MDHEN and CDR2 is SYDVKM. This CDR3 reads CASSFIFGQGADNQPQHF. For the CDR3, the DNA is TGTGCCAGCAGTTTCATTTTCGGACAGGGGGCTGACAATCAGCCCCAGCATTTT.

This clone was seen more than once but under ten times. This chain links TRBV5-6 with TRBJ2-1, with 11 bases identical to TRBD2. This CDR3 comprises 18 residues. Trimming at V came to 3 bases and at J to 3 bases, leaving 11 bases not matched to a gene. Germline CDR1 is SGHDT and CDR2 is YYEEEE. CDR3 nucleotides: TGTGCCAGCAGCTATGGAATGGGACTAGCGGAGCTCTACAATGAGCAGTTCTTC. Its protein product is CASSYGMGLAELYNEQFF.

This sequence joins TRBV5-4 and TRBJ1-1; D gene uncertain. The CDR3 has 19 amino acids. In germline, CDR1 is SGHNT, CDR2 YYREEE (reference sequence). V was clipped by 3 bases and J by 1 base, with 25 bases between them. CDR3 sequence (DNA): TGTGCCAGCAGCTCCCCCGGGTCGGGATTTCTCTCTGAGAACACTGAAGCTTTCTTT. Residues: CASSSPGSGFLSENTEAFF.

V is TRBV6-2 or TRBV6-3 and J is TRBJ1-5, with D hard to call. Per the germline V gene, CDR1 is MNHEY and CDR2 is SVGEGT. The CDR3 has 15 residues. V was clipped by 2 bases and J by 1 base, with 9 bases between them. The CDR3 reads CASSYTVQSNQPQHF. CDR3 nucleotide sequence: TGTGCCAGCAGTTACACGGTACAGAGCAATCAGCCCCAGCATTTT.

CDR3 sequence reads: CASSRGQGLGEQFF. CDR3 nucleotides: TGTGCCAGCAGCCGGGGACAGGGGCTGGGTGAGCAGTTCTTC. The chain employs TRBV7-9 and TRBJ2-1; TRBD1 agrees at 10 bases. Germline trimming cut 5 bases from V and 9 bases from J; bases unmatched to any gene: 7. Looked up from germline, CDR1 is SEHNR and CDR2 is FQNEAQ (reference sequence). CDR3 size: 14 residues.

This chain connects TRBV28 to TRBJ1-6, with unresolved D. CDR1 and CDR2 from the germline V gene are MDHEN and SYDVKM. The CDR3 is 14 residues long. Trimming shortened V by 3 bases and J by 10 bases, and 13 bases separated the two germline ends. The CDR3 protein is CASSFGGFGSPLHF. For the CDR3, the DNA is TGTGCCAGCAGTTTTGGAGGGTTTGGGTCACCCCTCCACTTT.